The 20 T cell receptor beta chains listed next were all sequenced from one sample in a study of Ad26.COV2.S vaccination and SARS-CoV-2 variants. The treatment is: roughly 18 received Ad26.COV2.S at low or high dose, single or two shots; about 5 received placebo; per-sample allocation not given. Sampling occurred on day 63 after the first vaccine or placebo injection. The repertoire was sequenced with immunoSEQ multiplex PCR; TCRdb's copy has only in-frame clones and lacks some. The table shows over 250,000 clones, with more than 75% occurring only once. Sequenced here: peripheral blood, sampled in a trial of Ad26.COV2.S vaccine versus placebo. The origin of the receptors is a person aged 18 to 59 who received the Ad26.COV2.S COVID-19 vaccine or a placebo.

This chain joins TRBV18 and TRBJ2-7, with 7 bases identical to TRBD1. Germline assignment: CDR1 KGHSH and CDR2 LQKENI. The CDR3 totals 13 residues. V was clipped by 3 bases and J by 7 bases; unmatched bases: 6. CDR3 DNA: TGTGCCAGCTCACCGGTCCAGGGGGAAGAGCAGTACTTC. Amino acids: CASSPVQGEEQYF.

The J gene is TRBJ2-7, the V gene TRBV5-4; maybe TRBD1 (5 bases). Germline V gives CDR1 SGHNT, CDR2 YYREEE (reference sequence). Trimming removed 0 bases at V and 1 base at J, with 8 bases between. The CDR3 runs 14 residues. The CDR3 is CASSLGRQSYEQYF. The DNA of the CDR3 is TGTGCCAGCAGCTTGGGGCGACAGTCCTACGAGCAGTACTTC.

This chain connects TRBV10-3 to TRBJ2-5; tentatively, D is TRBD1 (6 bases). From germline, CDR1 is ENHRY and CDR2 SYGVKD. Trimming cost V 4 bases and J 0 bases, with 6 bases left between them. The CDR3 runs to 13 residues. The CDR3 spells CAISGTDQETQYF. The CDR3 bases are TGTGCCATCAGTGGGACAGACCAAGAGACCCAGTACTTC.

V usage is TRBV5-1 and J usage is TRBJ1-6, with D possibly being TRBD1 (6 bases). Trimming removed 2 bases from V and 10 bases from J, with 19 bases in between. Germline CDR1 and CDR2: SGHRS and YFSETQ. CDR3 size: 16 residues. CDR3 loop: CASSFGPNRDGSPLHF. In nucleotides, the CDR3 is TGCGCCAGCAGCTTTGGGCCCAACAGGGATGGCTCACCCCTCCACTTT.

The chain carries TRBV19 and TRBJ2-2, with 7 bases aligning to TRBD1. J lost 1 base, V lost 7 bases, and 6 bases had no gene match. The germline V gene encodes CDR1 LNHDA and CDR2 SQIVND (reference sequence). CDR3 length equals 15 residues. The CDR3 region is CASIPGTENTGELFF. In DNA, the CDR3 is TGTGCCAGTATTCCCGGGACAGAGAACACCGGGGAGCTGTTTTTT.

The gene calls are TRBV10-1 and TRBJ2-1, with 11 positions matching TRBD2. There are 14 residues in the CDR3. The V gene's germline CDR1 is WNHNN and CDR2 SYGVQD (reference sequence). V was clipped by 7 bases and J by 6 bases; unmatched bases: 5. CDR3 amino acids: CASKGLAGSNEQFF. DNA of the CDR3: TGCGCCAGCAAAGGACTAGCGGGTAGCAATGAGCAGTTCTTC.

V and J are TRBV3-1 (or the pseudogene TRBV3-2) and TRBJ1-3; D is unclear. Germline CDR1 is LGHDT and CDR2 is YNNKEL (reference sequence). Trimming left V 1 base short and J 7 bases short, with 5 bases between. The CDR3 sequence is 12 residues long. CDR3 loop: CASSQVPNTIYF. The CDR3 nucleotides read TGTGCCAGCAGCCAAGTCCCGAACACCATATATTTT.

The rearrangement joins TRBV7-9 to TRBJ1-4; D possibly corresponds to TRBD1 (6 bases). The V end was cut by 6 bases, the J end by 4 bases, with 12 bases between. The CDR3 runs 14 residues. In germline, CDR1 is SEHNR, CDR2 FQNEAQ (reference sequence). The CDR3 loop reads CASRLGQSNEKLFF. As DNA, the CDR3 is TGTGCCAGCAGGCTAGGACAGAGTAATGAAAAACTGTTTTTT. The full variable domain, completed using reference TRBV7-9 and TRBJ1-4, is DTGVSQNPRHKITKRGQNVTFRCDPISEHNRLYWYRQTLGQGPEFLTYFQNEAQLEKSRLLSDRFSAERPKGSFSTLEIQRTEQGDSAMYLCASRLGQSNEKLFFGSGTQLSVL.

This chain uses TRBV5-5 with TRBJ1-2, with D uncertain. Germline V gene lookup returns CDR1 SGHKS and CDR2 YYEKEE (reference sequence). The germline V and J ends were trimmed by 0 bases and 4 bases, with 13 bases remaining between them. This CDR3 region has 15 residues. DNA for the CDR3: TGTGCCAGCAGCTTGGGCCCAGGTCCGTTCTATGGCTACACCTTC. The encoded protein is CASSLGPGPFYGYTF.

The CDR3, as DNA: TGCACCAGCAGCCAGCTATCTAGCGGGAGCCACACCGGGGAGCTGTTTTTT. This gives the protein CTSSQLSSGSHTGELFF. The V and J genes are TRBV1 and TRBJ2-2; the table's D gene call, TRBD2, was not cross checked with the DNA. TRBV1 is classified as a pseudogene. The CDR3 sequence is 17 residues long.

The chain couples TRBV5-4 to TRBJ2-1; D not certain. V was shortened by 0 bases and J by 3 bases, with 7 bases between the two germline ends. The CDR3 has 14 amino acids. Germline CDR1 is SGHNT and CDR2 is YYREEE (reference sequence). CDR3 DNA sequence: TGTGCCAGCAGCTTGGGACTTGGCTACAATGAGCAGTTCTTC. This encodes CASSLGLGYNEQFF.

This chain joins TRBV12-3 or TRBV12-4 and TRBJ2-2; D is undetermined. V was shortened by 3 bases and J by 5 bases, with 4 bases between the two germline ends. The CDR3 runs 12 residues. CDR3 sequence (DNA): TGTGCCAGCAGTTTTCAGACCGGGGAGCTGTTTTTT. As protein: CASSFQTGELFF.

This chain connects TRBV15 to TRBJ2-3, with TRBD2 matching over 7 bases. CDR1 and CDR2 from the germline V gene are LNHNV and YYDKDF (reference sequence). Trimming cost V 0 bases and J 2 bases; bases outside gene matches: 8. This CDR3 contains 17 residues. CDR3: CATSRDLLAVVTDTQYF. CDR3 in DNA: TGTGCCACCAGCAGAGATCTCCTAGCGGTTGTCACAGATACGCAGTATTTT.

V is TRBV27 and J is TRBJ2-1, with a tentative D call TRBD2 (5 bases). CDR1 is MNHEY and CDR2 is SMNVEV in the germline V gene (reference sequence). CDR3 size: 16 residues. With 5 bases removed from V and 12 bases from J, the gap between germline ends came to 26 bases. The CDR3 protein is CASSGLSTEIAKGQFF. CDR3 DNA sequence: TGTGCCAGCAGTGGACTGTCTACAGAAATCGCGAAGGGGCAGTTCTTC.

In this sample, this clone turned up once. Written as DNA, the CDR3 is TGCGCCAGCAGCCAAGGAAACAGGGGACAAGAGACCCAGTACTTC. Protein product: CASSQGNRGQETQYF. The chain uses TRBV4-3 and TRBJ2-5; 7 nucleotides align to TRBD1. Germline assignment: CDR1 LGHNA and CDR2 YSLEER. With V trimmed by 1 base and J by 2 bases, 4 bases remained unmatched. The CDR3 length is 15 residues.

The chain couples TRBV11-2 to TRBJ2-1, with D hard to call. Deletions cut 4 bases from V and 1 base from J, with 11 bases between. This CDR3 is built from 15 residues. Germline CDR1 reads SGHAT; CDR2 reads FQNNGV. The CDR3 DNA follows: TGTGCCAGCAGCTCGTCGACAAGGTCCTACAATGAGCAGTTCTTC. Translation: CASSSSTRSYNEQFF.

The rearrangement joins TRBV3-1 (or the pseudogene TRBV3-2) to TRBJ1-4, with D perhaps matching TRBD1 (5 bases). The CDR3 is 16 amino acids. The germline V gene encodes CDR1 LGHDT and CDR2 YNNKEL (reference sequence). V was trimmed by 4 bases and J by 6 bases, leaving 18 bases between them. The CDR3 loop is CASSPREGRGDEKLFF. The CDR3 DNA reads TGTGCCAGCAGCCCCAGGGAAGGGCGAGGGGATGAAAAACTGTTTTTT.

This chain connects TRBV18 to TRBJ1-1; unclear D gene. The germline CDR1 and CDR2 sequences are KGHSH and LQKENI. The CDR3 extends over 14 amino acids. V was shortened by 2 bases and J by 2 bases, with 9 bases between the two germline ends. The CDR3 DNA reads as TGTGCCAGCTCACCAATCGGGGATAACACTGAAGCTTTCTTT. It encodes CASSPIGDNTEAFF.

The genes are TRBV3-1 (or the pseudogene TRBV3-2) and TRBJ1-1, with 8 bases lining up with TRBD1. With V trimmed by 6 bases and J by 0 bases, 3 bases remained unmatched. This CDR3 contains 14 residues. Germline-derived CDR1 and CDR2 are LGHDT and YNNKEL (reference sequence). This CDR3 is CASSQGAVNTEAFF. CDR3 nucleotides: TGTGCCAGCAGTCAGGGGGCCGTGAACACTGAAGCTTTCTTT.

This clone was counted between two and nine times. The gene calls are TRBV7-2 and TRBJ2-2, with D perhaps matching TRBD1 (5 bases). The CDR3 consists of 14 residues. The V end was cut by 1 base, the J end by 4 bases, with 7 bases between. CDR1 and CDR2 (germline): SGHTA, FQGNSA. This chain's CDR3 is CASSLEQVTGELFF. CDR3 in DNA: TGTGCCAGCAGCTTAGAACAGGTCACCGGGGAGCTGTTTTTT.